The clone carrying this T cell receptor beta chain occurred once. This sample stems from a study of cytomegalovirus exposure and HLA in healthy donors. The PCR employed 60 Vbeta primers together with 13 Jbeta primers. Sequenced by immunoSEQ multiplex PCR; TCRdb stores in-frame clones only, minus some. The sample yields 170,000 or so clones, around 80% seen once. CDR3 size: 14 residues. V was cut by 6 bases and J by 3 bases, with 14 bases left in between. Germline CDR1 reads MNHNS; CDR2 reads SASEGT. Source material: PBMCs. This TCR came from a man aged 25-40 years in good health and CMV-seropositive. The rearrangement uses TRBV6-1 and TRBJ1-1, with a weak D call TRBD1 (5 bases). The CDR3 protein is CASSHRSPDTEAFF. As DNA, the CDR3 is TGTGCCAGCAGCCACAGGTCTCCGGACACTGAAGCTTTCTTT.